A single sample gave rise to the 7 T cell receptor beta chains below, sequenced in a study of shared clonotypes between healthy human individuals. Naive CD8 cells lacked CD45RO, underwent positive selection for CCR7 and left out terminally differentiated effector memory CD45RA+ cells. The assay was immunoSEQ multiplex PCR, and TCRdb's table has in-frame clones only and misses some. The sample consists of 650,000 to 800,000 clones, roughly 94% of them appearing once. The sequencing input was naive CD8+ T cells sorted from blood. These TCRs come from a man in his thirties or forties in good health.

The chain employs TRBV4-1 and TRBJ2-5; D is unclear. CDR1 and CDR2 (germline): MGHRA, YSYEKL. The CDR3 length is 15 residues. The V end was cut by 0 bases, the J end by 2 bases, with 10 bases between. CDR3 sequence reads: CASSQEGPVQETQYF. DNA of the CDR3: TGCGCCAGCAGCCAAGAAGGCCCAGTACAAGAGACCCAGTACTTC.

The chain combines TRBV18 with TRBJ2-7; the D is unclear. V lost 3 bases, J lost 4 bases, and 7 bases lay in between. CDR1 and CDR2 (germline): KGHSH, LQKENI. This CDR3 comprises 12 residues. The CDR3 DNA reads as TGTGCCAGCTCACCCTCCCAATACGAGCAGTACTTC. Translation gives CASSPSQYEQYF. Together with reference TRBV18 and TRBJ2-7, the CDR3 gives the full variable domain: NAGVMQNPRHLVRRRGQEARLRCSPMKGHSHVYWYRQLPEEGLKFMVYLQKENIIDESGMPKERFSAEFPKEGPSILRIQQVVRGDSAAYFCASSPSQYEQYFGPGTRLTVT.

The rearrangement joins TRBV5-5 to TRBJ2-2; maybe TRBD1 (5 bases). The ends were cut back, 4 bases at V and 8 bases at J, with 18 bases in the middle. The germline gives CDR1 SGHKS, CDR2 YYEKEE (reference sequence). The CDR3 loop spans 15 amino acids. In DNA form, the CDR3 reads TGTGCCAGCAGCGTTTCAGGGTCCGTACTGGGGGAGCTGTTTTTT. Translating it yields CASSVSGSVLGELFF.

The chain combines TRBV6-5 with TRBJ1-2; D is undetermined. V lost 0 bases to trimming and J lost 0 bases, with 5 bases between them. The CDR3 runs to 14 residues. CDR1 is MNHEY, CDR2 SVGAGI, per germline. Here the CDR3 DNA reads TGTGCCAGCAGTTACTCCGCATCTAACTATGGCTACACCTTC. This sequence encodes CASSYSASNYGYTF.

The chain recombines TRBV10-1 with TRBJ1-3; D gene uncertain. The CDR3 has 14 amino acids. Germline lookup yields CDR1 WNHNN and CDR2 SYGVQD (reference sequence). Trimming pared 2 bases from V and 1 base from J, leaving 6 bases between. This CDR3 reads CASSEPGSGNTIYF. The CDR3 bases are TGCGCCAGCAGTGAGCCTGGGTCTGGAAACACCATATATTTT.

V usage is TRBV6-5 and J usage is TRBJ2-3; tentatively, D is TRBD2 (5 bases). The V and J ends lost 5 bases and 4 bases respectively, with 7 bases between them. Looked up from germline, CDR1 is MNHEY and CDR2 is SVGAGI. The CDR3 runs 12 residues. The chain's CDR3 is CASSPGADTQYF. CDR3 sequence (DNA): TGTGCCAGCAGTCCCGGGGCAGATACGCAGTATTTT.

V gene TRBV10-3 combines with J gene TRBJ1-2; no clear D gene. V shed 2 bases and J shed 7 bases, with 17 bases lying between them. Germline V gene sequence: CDR1 ENHRY, CDR2 SYGVKD. The CDR3 spans 15 residues. CDR3 bases: TGTGCCATCAGTGAGACCGACGGCTCAGGCGGTGGCTACACCTTC. It specifies CAISETDGSGGGYTF.